One and the same sample provided the 18 T cell receptor beta chains below, sequenced in a study of response to subunit inactivated influenza vaccine. TCRdb analysed the RT-PCR reads with MiXCR anew, one entry per CDR3 protein. Here the sample spans hundreds of thousands of distinct CDR3 sequences, 15% to 20% being singletons. The sequencing here drew on CD4+ T cells sorted from PBMCs, taken 23 to 25 months after vaccination. Receptor source: a man aged 45 to 70 who received an inactivated influenza vaccine.

There are many counts of this clonotype. V and J are TRBV5-1 and TRBJ2-1; D might be TRBD2 (5 bases). V gave up 0 bases and J gave up 2 bases, with 9 bases separating them. Per germline, CDR1 SGHRS and CDR2 YFSETQ. The CDR3 sequence is 15 residues long. CDR3 DNA sequence: TGCGCCAGCAGCTTGGAGGCGGAGGCCTACAATGAGCAGTTCTTC. It codes for CASSLEAEAYNEQFF.

Ten or more counts support this clonotype. The genes are TRBV4-1 and TRBJ1-1; D is ambiguous. The CDR3 is 14 amino acids. The germline CDR1 and CDR2 sequences are MGHRA and YSYEKL. Trimming took off 4 bases at V and 0 bases at J, with 9 bases between the two ends. The CDR3 sequence is CASSRRALNTEAFF. CDR3 DNA sequence: TGCGCCAGCAGCCGCCGGGCCCTGAACACTGAAGCTTTCTTT.

This chain connects TRBV4-2 to TRBJ2-5; 12 nucleotides agree with TRBD2. The germline gives CDR1 LGHNA, CDR2 YNFKEQ. The junction had 10 bases not matched to a gene; V was cut back by 1 base and J by 7 bases. This CDR3 region has 17 residues. The CDR3 bases are TGTGCCAGCAGCCAAGGGGGGACTAGCGGGTGGAGTGGGACCCAGTACTTC. It codes for CASSQGGTSGWSGTQYF.

This clonotype turned up a few times. J is TRBJ1-1 and V is TRBV10-3; 7 bases are shared with TRBD1. The CDR3 covers 14 residues. J gave up 0 bases and V 5 bases, and 3 bases lay outside the gene matches. Looked up from germline, CDR1 is ENHRY and CDR2 is SYGVKD. Written as DNA, the CDR3 is TGTGCCATCAGTCTGGGACAGATGAACACTGAAGCTTTCTTT. It is translated as CAISLGQMNTEAFF.

V is TRBV29-1 and J is TRBJ2-3; D remains ambiguous. Germline V gives CDR1 SQVTM, CDR2 ANQGSEA. This CDR3 comprises 13 residues. The ends were cut back, 0 bases at V and 7 bases at J, with 11 bases in the middle. In nucleotides, the CDR3 is TGCAGCGTTGAAGATCGAAATAGATATACGCAGTATTTT. The encoded protein is CSVEDRNRYTQYF.

The chain recombines TRBV4-2 with TRBJ2-1; D remains unclear. CDR1 is LGHNA and CDR2 is YNFKEQ in the germline V gene. Trimming cost V 0 bases and J 9 bases, with 18 bases left between them. CDR3 length: 16 amino acids. Here the CDR3 DNA reads TGTGCCAGCAGCCAAGAAATACTGTGGAGTCCGGGTGAGCAGTTCTTC. Its translation: CASSQEILWSPGEQFF.

This clonotype was counted only a few times. V usage is TRBV6-2 or TRBV6-3 and J usage is TRBJ1-5; D remains unclear. CDR3 length: 14 amino acids. Trimming removed 0 bases from V and 6 bases from J, with 9 bases in between. Germline V lookup: CDR1 MNHEY, CDR2 SVGEGT. The CDR3 reads CASSYSRDPQPQHF. CDR3 nucleotides: TGTGCCAGCAGTTACTCGAGGGATCCTCAGCCCCAGCATTTT.

This clonotype was picked up a small number of times. The chain couples TRBV20-1 to TRBJ1-4; no reliable D call. V was trimmed by 0 bases and J by 5 bases, leaving 4 bases between them. Germline V gene data show CDR1 as DFQATT and CDR2 as SNEGSKA (reference sequence). The CDR3 length is 12 residues. The CDR3 spells CSARDGNEKLFF. As DNA, the CDR3 is TGCAGTGCTAGAGATGGAAATGAAAAACTGTTTTTT.

The V call is TRBV7-8, the J call TRBJ1-2; perhaps TRBD1 as D (5 bases). The ends were cut back, 5 bases at V and 0 bases at J, with 13 bases in the middle. The germline gives CDR1 SGHVS, CDR2 FQNEAQ. This CDR3 contains 15 residues. This chain's CDR3 is CASSQGVAANYGYTF. The CDR3 DNA reads as TGTGCCAGCAGCCAGGGCGTAGCAGCTAACTATGGCTACACCTTC. Using reference TRBV7-8 and TRBJ1-2 for the parts outside the CDR3, the full variable domain is GAGVSQSPRYKVAKRGQDVALRCDPISGHVSLFWYQQALGQGPEFLTYFQNEAQLDKSGLPSDRFFAERPEGSVSTLKIQRTQQEDSAVYLCASSQGVAANYGYTFGSGTRLTVV.

This clonotype was found a few times. J is TRBJ2-6 and V is TRBV4-3; D is ambiguous. The V and J ends lost 0 bases and 4 bases respectively, with 13 bases between them. CDR3 length equals 17 residues. The germline V gene encodes CDR1 LGHNA and CDR2 YSLEER. This chain's CDR3 is CASSQDPPGRGANVLTF. The CDR3 DNA reads TGCGCCAGCAGCCAAGATCCCCCTGGTCGGGGGGCCAACGTCCTGACTTTC.

This clonotype was found many times. The V and J genes are TRBV29-1 and TRBJ1-5; D may be TRBD1 (6 bases). CDR1 and CDR2 (germline): SQVTM, ANQGSEA. This CDR3 has 13 amino acids. V lost 4 bases to trimming and J lost 6 bases, with 13 bases between them. The DNA of the CDR3 is TGCAGCGTTGTGCCAGGGGATGGTCAGCCCCAGCATTTT. It translates to CSVVPGDGQPQHF.

CDR3: CASSWGTGGNEQFF. CDR3 bases: TGTGCCAGCAGTTGGGGGACAGGGGGCAATGAGCAGTTCTTC. This rearrangement joins TRBV12-3 or TRBV12-4 to TRBJ2-1; 11 bases line up with TRBD1. This CDR3 has 14 amino acids. V gave up 4 bases and J gave up 6 bases; unmatched junction bases: 2.

V is TRBV6-5 and J is TRBJ2-5; D may correspond to TRBD1 or TRBD2 (7 bases each). The CDR3 runs 13 residues. Germline V gene sequence: CDR1 MNHEY, CDR2 SVGAGI. Trimming stripped 6 bases from V and 5 bases from J, with 13 bases between. CDR3: CASRYRGGETQYF. CDR3 in DNA: TGTGCCAGCAGATACAGGGGAGGGGAGACCCAGTACTTC.

In this sample, this clonotype turned up many times. This sequence joins TRBV6-2 or TRBV6-3 and TRBJ2-3; no definite D call. Per the germline V gene, CDR1 is MNHEY and CDR2 is SVGEGT. Trimming shortened V by 10 bases and J by 4 bases, and 18 bases separated the two germline ends. CDR3 length equals 14 residues. The CDR3 region is CATSLDGSADTQYF. The DNA for the CDR3 is TGTGCCACGTCCTTAGACGGAAGCGCAGATACGCAGTATTTT.

This clonotype was seen a few times. The chain combines TRBV20-1 with TRBJ2-5; D call uncertain. With 6 bases removed from V and 2 bases from J, the gap between germline ends came to 13 bases. CDR3 length: 13 amino acids. Germline V gene data show CDR1 as DFQATT and CDR2 as SNEGSKA (reference sequence). The chain's CDR3 is CSAVVLEQETQYF. The DNA for the CDR3 is TGCAGTGCCGTAGTGTTGGAGCAAGAGACCCAGTACTTC.

The V and J genes are TRBV7-2 and TRBJ1-1; no clear D. The CDR3 totals 13 residues. CDR1 SGHTA and CDR2 FQGNSA come from the germline V gene. V shed 2 bases and J shed 8 bases, with 12 bases lying between them. Here the CDR3 DNA reads TGTGCCAGCAGCTTATTGCCAATGGGGGAAGCTTTCTTT. Amino acid sequence: CASSLLPMGEAFF.

The table lists this clonotype with a few counts. The chain uses TRBV4-1 and TRBJ1-6; TRBD1 matches 7 bases. Losses at the gene ends were 3 bases for V and 10 bases for J; bases not matched to a gene: 12. CDR1 and CDR2 from the germline V gene are MGHRA and YSYEKL. The CDR3 is 16 amino acids. The DNA for the CDR3 is TGCGCCAGCAGCCATGGGAGGGAAAGGGGGCCGTCACCCCTCCACTTT. It codes for CASSHGRERGPSPLHF.

The chain links TRBV20-1 to TRBJ2-2; D may be TRBD2 (7 bases). The CDR3 contains 15 residues. Germline V lookup: CDR1 DFQATT, CDR2 SNEGSKA (reference sequence). V dropped 0 bases and J dropped 7 bases, with 15 bases sitting between them. CDR3 in amino acids: CSARDYRGAGGELFF. CDR3 sequence (DNA): TGCAGTGCTAGAGATTATCGGGGGGCAGGCGGGGAGCTGTTTTTT.